This record looks at one T cell receptor (beta chain) sequence and its context. This clonotype has only a few counts. Its binding antigen is unknown. There are no base qualities to consult, and no much larger clone falls within one base. Trimming costs V 7 bases and J 7 bases, and their ends lie 12 bases apart. The CDR3 numbers 13 residues from cysteine through phenylalanine. The CDR3 DNA has 39 bases and is translated from base 1. Based on the germline V gene, the CDR1 and CDR2 sequences are SGHRS and YFSETQ. The donors were roughly 40 Caucasian individuals from Russia, aged 6 to 90 years, who were systemically healthy. Each donor gave around 9 milliliters of peripheral blood, collected into EDTA-treated Vacutainer tubes. Ficoll-Paque density-gradient centrifugation was used to isolate PBMCs, with at least 7 million obtained per sample. Total RNA, at least 6 micrograms per sample, was extracted from PBMCs with Trizol reagent. The percentages of naive CD45RAhigh/CD27high T cells were determined by flow cytometry on a PBMC aliquot from every donor.

Library generation was performed with 5' RACE. TCRdb records Illumina HiSeq 2500 as the sequencer. A second roughly 7 to 11 cycle PCR used a sample-barcoded 5' primer and a J-beta primer mix. Each TCR beta cDNA molecule received a unique molecular identifier from a template-switch 5' adaptor carrying 12 random nucleotides. At least 3 million CDR3-containing paired-end reads were obtained from each sample. All of the RNA was converted into first-strand cDNA using the Mint cDNA synthesis kit, with a TRBC-specific oligonucleotide serving as the primer. Following uracil-DNA glycosylase treatment, all cDNA underwent a first 18-cycle PCR with the universal primers M1SS and BC2_uni_R. As for how the authors treated the data: For normalization, 1 million high-quality reads, each with a distinct molecular identifier, were randomly selected from each sample. Reads with shared molecular identifiers were discarded instead of being binned into consensus sequences. CDR3 identification, clonotype clustering and error correction used MiTCR with a Q25 quality threshold and the strictest error-elimination algorithm. A nonparametric unseen species model with Euler transformation was used to estimate lower-bound total TCR beta diversity. The public reads were run again by TCRdb, first through fastp at Q25 and then through MiXCR, and only productive beta chains were kept. One record per CDR3 amino acid sequence lists the most common genes and DNA. The V and J calls follow TCRdb's processing rather than the paper's. The sample table shows 980,000 or so distinct CDR3 sequences, and roughly 43% are seen once. About an eighth of the sample rests with the top ten.

The sample originates from a study of blood T cells in healthy people across ages (dated by TCRdb to the mid-2010s). Turning to the overall study: In model experiments, template switching captured roughly one uniquely barcoded TCR beta cDNA molecule for every two T cells. Using the same blood draw, the study looked at two additional independent replicas of 1 million unique cDNA reads for two donors, one aged 18 to 30 and the other aged 80 or older. Four age groups were formed from the donors: young (average roughly 15 years), middle-aged (approximately 41), aged (more than 55) and long-lived (about 75). To track age-related changes in TCR beta repertoire diversity, the study relied on deep sequencing normalized with unique cDNA molecular identifiers. To avoid experimental bias, donors of different ages were randomly spread across the sequencing lanes.

On the study overall, not on this receptor specifically: As age increased, observed TCR beta diversity per million T cells dropped in a roughly linear way, and a significant reduction was already evident by age 40. Compared with the aged group, more naive CD4+ T cells, fewer expanded clones and increased TCR diversity were shown by the long-lived group, suggesting age selection. Total diversity estimates from one million sequenced T cells were considered lower bounds and underestimates. Because donor CMV infection status was unknown, age-related changes in expanded clonotypes were potentially confounded. The percentage of naive T cells measured by flow cytometry correlated strongly with observed TCR beta diversity. Since profiling was done on bulk unsorted PBMCs, naive and antigen-experienced compartments could not be conclusively compared.

Sequenced: blood. The receptor chain draws on TRBV5-1 and TRBJ1-6; there is no confident call for the D gene. The TCR was taken from a man aged 25-40 years in good health. CDR3 protein: CASVGEPNSPLHF. The sequenced DNA: TGCGCCAGCGTCGGAGAGCCGAATTCACCCCTCCACTTT.